These 23 T cell receptor beta chains share one sample of origin, sequenced in a study of shared clonotypes between healthy human individuals. The assay was immunoSEQ multiplex PCR, and TCRdb's table has in-frame clones only and misses some. The sample yields fewer than 100,000 clones, roughly two thirds seen once. The sample was memory CD8+ T cells sorted from blood. Indicated subset: CD45RO+ cells pooled with CCR7-negative TemRA cells. These receptors came from a man aged 25 to 45 in good health.

This chain links TRBV5-6 with TRBJ2-7; D unresolved. Germline V gene data show CDR1 as SGHDT and CDR2 as YYEEEE. V lost 0 bases, J lost 1 base, and 5 bases lay in between. The CDR3 runs 13 residues. The CDR3 DNA sequence: TGTGCCAGCAGCTTGGGCCAGTCCTACGAGCAGTACTTC. The encoded protein is CASSLGQSYEQYF.

The chain employs TRBV27 and TRBJ1-5; D unclear. This CDR3 region has 13 residues. The germline V gene encodes CDR1 MNHEY and CDR2 SMNVEV (reference sequence). Trimming removed 3 bases at V and 6 bases at J, with 9 bases between. For the CDR3, the DNA is TGTGCCAGCAGTTTTGACCTGGGTCAGCCCCAGCATTTT. It is translated as CASSFDLGQPQHF.

This clone was recorded a few times. The CDR3 loop reads CATTGRQGTYEQYF. For the CDR3, the DNA is TGTGCCACCACGGGCAGACAGGGAACCTACGAGCAGTACTTC. This chain links TRBV10-3 with TRBJ2-7; TRBD1 matches 7 bases. The CDR3 consists of 14 residues. The junction had 11 bases not matched to a gene; V was cut back by 10 bases and J by 2 bases. The germline V gene encodes CDR1 ENHRY and CDR2 SYGVKD.

DNA for the CDR3: TGTGCCAGCAGTCCTAGACCATGGAATTCGAAGGGCTACACCTTC. Translating it yields CASSPRPWNSKGYTF. The rearrangement uses TRBV27 and TRBJ1-2; D call uncertain. Germline values: CDR1 MNHEY, CDR2 SMNVEV (reference sequence). The CDR3 contains 15 residues. The V end lost 5 bases, the J end lost 8 bases, and 21 bases lay between the germline ends.

V gene TRBV29-1 combines with J gene TRBJ2-3, with a weak D call TRBD1 (5 bases). V dropped 6 bases and J dropped 6 bases, with 13 bases sitting between them. The germline V gene encodes CDR1 SQVTM and CDR2 ANQGSEA. The CDR3 consists of 12 residues. The CDR3, as DNA: TGCAGCGTCCGACAGAGCTCGGATACGCAGTATTTT. Protein sequence: CSVRQSSDTQYF.

The V and J genes are TRBV18 and TRBJ2-2; D is ambiguous. Trimming took 0 bases from V and 6 from J, leaving 8 bases between them. The germline gives CDR1 KGHSH, CDR2 LQKENI. CDR3 length: 14 residues. The CDR3 DNA reads as TGTGCCAGCTCACCACCGTCCGAGGCCGGGGAGCTGTTTTTT. Translated: CASSPPSEAGELFF.

The chain recombines TRBV25-1 with TRBJ2-6; D may match TRBD1 or TRBD2 (6 bases each). Germline V CDR1 and CDR2: MGHDK, SYGVNS. The CDR3 spans 16 residues. Trimming cost V 3 bases and J 4 bases, with 13 bases left between them. The CDR3 sequence: CASSDRGVEGANVLTF. CDR3 bases: TGTGCCAGCAGTGATAGGGGGGTAGAAGGGGCCAACGTCCTGACTTTC.

The chain combines TRBV4-3 with TRBJ1-3, with D uncertain. V lost 1 base to trimming and J lost 2 bases, with 9 bases between them. This CDR3 has 15 residues. Germline CDR1 reads LGHNA; CDR2 reads YSLEER. CDR3: CASSQVRLAGNTIYF. The CDR3 DNA reads as TGCGCCAGCAGCCAAGTTCGGTTAGCTGGAAACACCATATATTTT.

The chain joins TRBV19 to TRBJ2-3; D might be TRBD1 or TRBD2, each matching 6 bases. CDR3 length: 16 amino acids. The V and J ends lost 9 bases and 1 base respectively, with 20 bases between them. The germline V gene has CDR1 LNHDA and CDR2 SQIVND (reference sequence). CDR3 bases: TGTGCCAGCCAAGATCGGGGGAACAGGGGCACAGATACGCAGTATTTT. Translation: CASQDRGNRGTDTQYF.

DNA for the CDR3: TGCAGCGTTGTTGCAGAGAACCAGGATGGCTACACCTTC. It codes for CSVVAENQDGYTF. The rearrangement links TRBV29-1 to TRBJ1-2; no clear D gene. Looked up from germline, CDR1 is SQVTM and CDR2 is ANQGSEA. This CDR3 is 13 amino acids long. The V end lost 4 bases, the J end lost 6 bases, and 15 bases lay between the germline ends.

This chain joins TRBV5-1 and TRBJ2-3, with D maybe TRBD2 (6 bases). Trimming took 0 bases from V and 3 from J, leaving 14 bases between them. Per germline, CDR1 SGHRS and CDR2 YFSETQ. The CDR3 loop spans 16 amino acids. In DNA, the CDR3 is TGCGCCAGCAGCTTGGATAACGGGAGACCAACAGATACGCAGTATTTT. Encoded protein: CASSLDNGRPTDTQYF.

At least ten counts were recorded for this clone. The V call is TRBV7-9, the J call TRBJ2-5; tentative D call: TRBD2 (5 bases). The CDR3 runs to 14 residues. The germline CDR1 and CDR2 sequences are SEHNR and FQNEAQ (reference sequence). The V and J ends lost 5 bases and 2 bases respectively, with 12 bases between them. The CDR3 reads CASSPRAQQETQYF. The CDR3 coding sequence is TGTGCCAGCAGCCCGAGGGCCCAGCAAGAGACCCAGTACTTC.

The chain combines TRBV25-1 with TRBJ2-7; TRBD2 matches 9 bases. The germline V gene has CDR1 MGHDK and CDR2 SYGVNS. The CDR3 is 15 residues long. Trimming took 8 bases from V and 6 from J; bases not matched to a gene: 14. The CDR3 DNA reads TGTGCCAGCGGTCATTTAGCGGGAGAGGTCGGCGAGCAGTACTTC. This sequence encodes CASGHLAGEVGEQYF.

The rearrangement links TRBV29-1 to TRBJ2-3, with 16 bases aligning to TRBD2. Looked up from germline, CDR1 is SQVTM and CDR2 is ANQGSEA. With 6 bases clipped from V and 1 base from J, the junction kept 7 bases outside the gene matches. The CDR3 contains 17 residues. CDR3 nucleotide sequence: TGCAGCGTCACTAAGGGACTAGCGGGAGGGGGCACAGATACGCAGTATTTT. Its protein is CSVTKGLAGGGTDTQYF.

In its sample, this clone was seen a few times. The V gene is TRBV11-3, the J gene TRBJ2-2; 8 bases align to TRBD1. Trimming removed 5 bases from V and 7 bases from J; junction bases left unmatched: 12. Germline-derived CDR1 and CDR2 are SGHNT and YENEEA. CDR3 size: 16 residues. This CDR3 reads CASSLVGRGLHGELFF. The CDR3 DNA is TGTGCCAGCAGCCTAGTGGGCAGGGGGCTACACGGGGAGCTGTTTTTT.

The chain employs TRBV11-2 and TRBJ2-3, with TRBD2 matching over 10 bases. The germline V gene has CDR1 SGHAT and CDR2 FQNNGV. V lost 3 bases to trimming and J lost 2 bases; unmatched junction nucleotides: 5. CDR3 length equals 16 residues. The CDR3 here is CASSFWTSGDTDTQYF. In nucleotides, the CDR3 is TGTGCCAGCAGCTTCTGGACTAGCGGTGACACAGATACGCAGTATTTT.

The chain uses TRBV30 and TRBJ2-7; D gene uncertain. The CDR3 extends over 14 amino acids. Per germline, CDR1 GTSNPN and CDR2 SVGIG (reference sequence). Trimming took off 3 bases at V and 3 bases at J, with 15 bases between the two ends. CDR3 region: CAWSPSGLGYEQYF. For the CDR3, the DNA is TGTGCCTGGAGCCCTTCGGGTCTAGGCTACGAGCAGTACTTC.

A few counts support this clone. The chain uses TRBV27 and TRBJ2-7; D possibly corresponds to TRBD2 (5 bases). This CDR3 comprises 12 residues. Between the trimmed V and J ends, which lost 7 bases and 4 bases, there was a span of 11 bases. Germline CDR1 is MNHEY and CDR2 is SMNVEV (reference sequence). This CDR3 reads CASTSSGYEQYF. CDR3 coding DNA: TGTGCCAGCACCTCCTCGGGGTACGAGCAGTACTTC.

This clone has only a few counts. Distinct nucleotide sequences in the sample also encode this CDR3. The V gene is TRBV13, the J gene TRBJ1-1; TRBD1 matches at 10 bases. The CDR3 sequence is 15 residues long. Germline CDR1 and CDR2: PRHDT and FYEKMQ (reference sequence). Trimming at V came to 5 bases and at J to 2 bases, leaving 5 bases not matched to a gene. CDR3 bases: TGTGCCAGCAGCACACGGGACAGGGGAAACACTGAAGCTTTCTTT. Translation: CASSTRDRGNTEAFF. Drawing the rest from reference TRBV13 and TRBJ1-1, the complete variable domain is AAGVIQSPRHLIKEKRETATLKCYPIPRHDTVYWYQQGPGQDPQFLISFYEKMQSDKGSIPDRFSAQQFSDYHSELNMSSLELGDSALYFCASSTRDRGNTEAFFGQGTRLTVV.

This chain joins TRBV4-1 and TRBJ2-7; no clear D gene. V was clipped by 0 bases and J by 6 bases, with 6 bases between them. This CDR3 has 12 amino acids. Germline loops: CDR1 MGHRA, CDR2 YSYEKL. This CDR3 reads CASSQDSVEQYF. CDR3 DNA: TGCGCCAGCAGCCAAGATTCTGTCGAGCAGTACTTC.

The table lists this clone with a few counts. The chain links TRBV11-2 to TRBJ1-3, with D perhaps matching TRBD1 (6 bases). With 6 bases removed from V and 2 bases from J, the gap between germline ends came to 14 bases. The germline V gene has CDR1 SGHAT and CDR2 FQNNGV. The length of the CDR3 is 15 residues. The DNA for the CDR3 is TGTGCCAGCAGGGACAGCGGAGGGACTGGAAACACCATATATTTT. It translates to CASRDSGGTGNTIYF.

This clone has only a few counts. The V gene is TRBV30, the J gene TRBJ2-5; D unresolved. This CDR3 region has 13 residues. Trimming pared 1 base from V and 5 bases from J, leaving 11 bases between. Germline assignment: CDR1 GTSNPN and CDR2 SVGIG (reference sequence). CDR3 sequence: CAWSGVPRETQYF. In DNA form, the CDR3 reads TGTGCCTGGAGTGGGGTCCCACGGGAGACCCAGTACTTC.

About this clone: The same CDR3 is also encoded by other DNA sequences in this sample. This chain uses TRBV27 with TRBJ1-5, with D unclear. The CDR3 has 13 amino acids. V dropped 2 bases and J dropped 4 bases, with 6 bases sitting between them. CDR1 and CDR2 from the germline V gene are MNHEY and SMNVEV (reference sequence). CDR3 DNA: TGTGCCAGCAGTTTAATGGGGAATCAGCCCCAGCATTTT. As protein: CASSLMGNQPQHF.